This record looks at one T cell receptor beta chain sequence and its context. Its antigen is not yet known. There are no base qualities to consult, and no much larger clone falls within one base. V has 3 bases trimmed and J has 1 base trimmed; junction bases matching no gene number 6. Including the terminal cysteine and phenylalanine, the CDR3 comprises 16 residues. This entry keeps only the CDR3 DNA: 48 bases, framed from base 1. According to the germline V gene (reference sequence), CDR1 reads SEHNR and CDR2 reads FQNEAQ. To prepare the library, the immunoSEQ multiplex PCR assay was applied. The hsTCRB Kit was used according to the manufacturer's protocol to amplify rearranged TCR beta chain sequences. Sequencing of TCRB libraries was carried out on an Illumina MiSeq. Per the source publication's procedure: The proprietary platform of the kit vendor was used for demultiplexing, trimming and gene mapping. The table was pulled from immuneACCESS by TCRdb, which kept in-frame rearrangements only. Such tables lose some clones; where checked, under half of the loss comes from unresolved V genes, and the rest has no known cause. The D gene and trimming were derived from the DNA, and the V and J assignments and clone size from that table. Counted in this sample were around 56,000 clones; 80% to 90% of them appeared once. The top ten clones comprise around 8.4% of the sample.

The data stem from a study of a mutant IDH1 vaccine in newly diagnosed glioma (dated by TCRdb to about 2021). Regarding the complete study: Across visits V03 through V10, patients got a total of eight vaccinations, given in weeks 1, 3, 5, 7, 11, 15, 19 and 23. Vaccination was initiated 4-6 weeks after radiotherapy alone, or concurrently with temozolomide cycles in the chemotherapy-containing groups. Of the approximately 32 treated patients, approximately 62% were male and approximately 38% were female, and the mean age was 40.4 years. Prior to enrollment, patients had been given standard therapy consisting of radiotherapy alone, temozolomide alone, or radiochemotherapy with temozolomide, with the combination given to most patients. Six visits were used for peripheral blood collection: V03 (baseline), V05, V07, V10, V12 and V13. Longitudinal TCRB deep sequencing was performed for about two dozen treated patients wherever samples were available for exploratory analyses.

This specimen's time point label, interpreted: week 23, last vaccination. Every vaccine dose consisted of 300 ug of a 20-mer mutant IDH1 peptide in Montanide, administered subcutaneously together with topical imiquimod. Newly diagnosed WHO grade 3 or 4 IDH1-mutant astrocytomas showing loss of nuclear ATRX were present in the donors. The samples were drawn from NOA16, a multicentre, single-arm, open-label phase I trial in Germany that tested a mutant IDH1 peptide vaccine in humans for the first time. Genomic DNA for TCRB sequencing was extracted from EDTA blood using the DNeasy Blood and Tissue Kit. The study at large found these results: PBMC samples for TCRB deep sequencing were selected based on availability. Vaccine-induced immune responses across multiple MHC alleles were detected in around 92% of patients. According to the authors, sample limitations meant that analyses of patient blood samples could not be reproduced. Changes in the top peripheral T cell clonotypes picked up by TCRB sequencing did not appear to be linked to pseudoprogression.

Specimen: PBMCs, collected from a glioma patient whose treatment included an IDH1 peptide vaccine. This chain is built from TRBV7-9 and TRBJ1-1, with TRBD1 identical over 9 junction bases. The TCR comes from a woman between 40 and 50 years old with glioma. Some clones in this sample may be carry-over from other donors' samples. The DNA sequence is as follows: TGTGCCAGCAGCTTGGGGGGGACAGGGTCGAACACTGAAGCTTTCTTT. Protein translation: CASSLGGTGSNTEAFF.